The T cell receptor beta chain under discussion was sequenced for a study of T cells in Graves' hyperthyroidism and ophthalmopathy. About the research overall: Peripheral blood was collected at initial diagnosis, before any treatment.

The study's findings and limits: Model-based prediction identified ophthalmopathy a median around 6.7 months prior to its onset.

This clonotype was counted a single time. Its cognate antigen is unknown. As the CDR3 is not closed by the conserved phenylalanine or tryptophan, this likely results from a read error. Hyperthyroidism was newly diagnosed in patients aged 18 to 65 (duration under 2 months). The trim removed 4 bases at V and 4 bases at J, leaving 10 bases unmatched. The CDR3 runs 16 residues. Germline CDR1 is SGHRS and CDR2 is YFSETQ. The TCR beta CDR3 regions underwent amplification using RNA transcripts as the source. A set of HTBI primers served as the primers for a first-round RT-PCR of the TCR CDR3. In TCRdb, the multiplex PCR reads were re-called with MiXCR into one record per CDR3 protein. The sample lists 200,000 to 250,000 distinct CDR3 sequences, around 17% occurring once.

The sample taken for sequencing was blood. The TCR comes from a man aged 35 to 55 with Graves' hyperthyroidism. The rearrangement uses TRBV5-1 and TRBJ1-3; TRBD1 agrees at 8 bases. CDR3 sequence reads: CASSIGTGRLGNTIYS. In DNA, the CDR3 is TGCGCCAGCAGCATAGGGACAGGACGTCTCGGAAACACCATATATTCT.